The text below deals with one T cell receptor beta chain. Antigen specificity is unknown. Using immunoSEQ multiplex PCR, the repertoire was profiled, and TCRdb retains in-frame clones only, with some absent. The table has 55,000 to 75,000 clones, approximately 95% seen once. This sample was included in a study of cytomegalovirus exposure and HLA in healthy donors. Findings and caveats of the study: Per published reports, the classifier diagnosed cytomegalovirus status with high specificity and sensitivity.

V shed 1 base, J shed 7 bases, and the junction held 8 bases outside the gene matches. Germline CDR1 SGDLS, CDR2 YYNGEE. This CDR3 comprises 16 residues. Sequenced material: PBMCs. This chain joins TRBV9 and TRBJ2-1, with TRBD2 matching 10 bases. This TCR was recovered from a woman aged 18-29 years in good health and CMV-seropositive. The CDR3 DNA follows: TGTGCCAGCAGCGTACCGCCGAGCGGGAGGGTAAATGAGCAGTTCTTC. Translating it yields CASSVPPSGRVNEQFF.